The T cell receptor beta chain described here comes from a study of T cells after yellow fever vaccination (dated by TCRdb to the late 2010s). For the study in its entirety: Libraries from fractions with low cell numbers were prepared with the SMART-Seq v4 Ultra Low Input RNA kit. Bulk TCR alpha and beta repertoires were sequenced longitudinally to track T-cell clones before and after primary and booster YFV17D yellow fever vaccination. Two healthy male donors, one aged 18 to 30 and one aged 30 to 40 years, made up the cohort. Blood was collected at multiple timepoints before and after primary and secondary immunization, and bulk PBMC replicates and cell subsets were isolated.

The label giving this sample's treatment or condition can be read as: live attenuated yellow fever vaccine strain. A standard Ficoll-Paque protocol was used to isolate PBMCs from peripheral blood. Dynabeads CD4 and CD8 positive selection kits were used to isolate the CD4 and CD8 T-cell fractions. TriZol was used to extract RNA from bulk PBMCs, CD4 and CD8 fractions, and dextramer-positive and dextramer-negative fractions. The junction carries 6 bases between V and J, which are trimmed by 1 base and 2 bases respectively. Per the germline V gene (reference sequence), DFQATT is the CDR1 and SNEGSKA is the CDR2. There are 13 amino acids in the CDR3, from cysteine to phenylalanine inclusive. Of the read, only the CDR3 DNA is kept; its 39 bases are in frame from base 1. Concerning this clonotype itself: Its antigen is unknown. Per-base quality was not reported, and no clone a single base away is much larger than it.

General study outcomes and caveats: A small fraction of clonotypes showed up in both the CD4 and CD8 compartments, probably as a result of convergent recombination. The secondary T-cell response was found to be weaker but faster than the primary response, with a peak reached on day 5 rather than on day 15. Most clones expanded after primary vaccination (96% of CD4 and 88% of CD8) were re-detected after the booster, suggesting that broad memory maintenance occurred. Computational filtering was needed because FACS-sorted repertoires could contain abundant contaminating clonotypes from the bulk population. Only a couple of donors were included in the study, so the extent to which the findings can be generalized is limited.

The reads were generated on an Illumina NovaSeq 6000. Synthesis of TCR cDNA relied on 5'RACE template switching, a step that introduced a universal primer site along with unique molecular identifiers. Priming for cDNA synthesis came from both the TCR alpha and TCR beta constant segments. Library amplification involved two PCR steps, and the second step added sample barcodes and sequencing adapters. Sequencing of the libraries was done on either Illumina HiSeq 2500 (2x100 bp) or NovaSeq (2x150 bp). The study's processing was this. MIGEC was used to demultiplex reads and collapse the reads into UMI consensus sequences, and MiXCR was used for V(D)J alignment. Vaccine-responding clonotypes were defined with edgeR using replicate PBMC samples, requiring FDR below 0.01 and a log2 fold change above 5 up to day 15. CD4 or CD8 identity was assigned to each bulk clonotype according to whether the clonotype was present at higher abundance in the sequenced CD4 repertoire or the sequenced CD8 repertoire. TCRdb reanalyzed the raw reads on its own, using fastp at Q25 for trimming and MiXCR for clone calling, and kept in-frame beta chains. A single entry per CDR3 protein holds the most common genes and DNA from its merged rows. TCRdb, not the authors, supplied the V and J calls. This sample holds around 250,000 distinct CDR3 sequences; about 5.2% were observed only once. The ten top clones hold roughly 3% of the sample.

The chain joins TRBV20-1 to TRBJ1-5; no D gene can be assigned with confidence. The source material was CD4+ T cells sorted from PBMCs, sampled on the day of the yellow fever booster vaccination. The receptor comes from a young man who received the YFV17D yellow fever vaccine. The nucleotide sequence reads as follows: TGCAGTGCTAGAGGACCCGGCAATCAGCCCCAGCATTTT. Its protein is CSARGPGNQPQHF.